This is a list of T cell receptor beta chains from one sample in a study of blood T cells in healthy people across ages. TCRdb re-called the 5' RACE reads with MiXCR, one entry per CDR3 protein. This sample carries around 1,000,000 distinct CDR3 sequences, 20% to 25% of them seen once, and the ten largest clones take approximately 0.7%. This sample was also put to use in a study of T cells of mothers and their children.

The sequenced material came from blood. These receptors all stem from a girl aged 2-15 years in good health. Each CDR3 is given with its conserved first and last residue. A D gene is named only where the DNA matches it firmly. Clone sizes are given selectively: once, few, many, or a class where the clone is expanded.

few TRBD1 TRBJ1-2 TRBV5-1 TGCGCCAGCAGATCGGGACAGCAGAGTTTCTATGGATACACCTTC CASRSGQQSFYGYTF
- TRBD2 TRBJ2-1 TRBV5-1 TGCGCCAGCAGCATGGGACTAGCGTTCTACAATGAGCAGTTCTTC CASSMGLAFYNEQFF
- - TRBJ1-1 TRBV18 TGTGCCAGCTCACCGTCAGGCTGGGTACGAGCTGTCTTT CASSPSGWVRAVF
- TRBD1 TRBJ2-7 TRBV7-9 TGTGCCAGCAGCTCGCCACAGGGGCTTGAGTCATACGAGCAGTACTTC CASSSPQGLESYEQYF
few TRBD1 TRBJ2-1 TRBV6-5 TGTGCCAGCAGTTCCCCTACAGGGGCGGTGCAGTTCTTC CASSSPTGAVQFF
few - TRBJ2-3 TRBV7-3 TGTGCCAGCAGCCTCCAGGGGCCCGGAGATACGCAGTATTTT CASSLQGPGDTQYF
few - TRBJ2-1 TRBV11-2 TGTGCCAGCAGCTTAGACAAGAATGAGCAGTTCTTC CASSLDKNEQFF
few TRBD2 TRBJ2-3 TRBV7-9 TGTGCCAGCAGCTGGAGCGGGGTCACAGATACGCAGTATTTT CASSWSGVTDTQYF
few - TRBJ2-1 TRBV3-1 TGTGCCAGCAGCCAGAAGACAGACAATGAGCAGTTCTTC CASSQKTDNEQFF
few TRBD1 TRBJ1-5 TRBV2 TGTGCCAGCAGTGTACGAGGGGGCGATCAGCCCCAGCATTTT CASSVRGGDQPQHF
few - TRBJ2-3 TRBV20-1 TGCAGTGCTAGAGGTTGGTCGGATACGCAGTATTTT CSARGWSDTQYF
few TRBD2 TRBJ2-1 TRBV12-3/TRBV12-4 TGTGCCAGCAGGAAGCGGGGGGGGATCGACAATGAGCAGTTCTTC CASRKRGGIDNEQFF
- - TRBJ2-5 TRBV2 TGTGCCAGCATTACAGGGACGTACCAAGAGACCCAGTACTTC CASITGTYQETQYF
- - TRBJ2-1 TRBV29-1 TGCAGCGTTGAGTATGAGCAGTTCTTC CSVEYEQFF
few TRBD1 TRBJ1-2 TRBV20-1 TGCAGTGCTATAGCGAGGGGGACAGGTGTCTACACCTTC CSAIARGTGVYTF
few TRBD1 TRBJ2-4 TRBV29-1 TGCAGCGTTGCGGGACAGGGGTCGGACATTCAGTACTTC CSVAGQGSDIQYF
few - TRBJ2-6 TRBV27 TGTGCCAGCGGCAGGGTTACTGGGGCCAACGTCCTGACTTTC CASGRVTGANVLTF
- - TRBJ2-7 TRBV2 TGTGCCACCAGTGAAGCGAGTCGGTCCTACGAGCAGTACTTC CATSEASRSYEQYF
few - TRBJ2-7 TRBV7-9 TGTGCCAGCAGCTTGGATGAATTGGGGAGCGCCTACGAGCAGTACTTC CASSLDELGSAYEQYF
few - TRBJ2-3 TRBV20-1 TGCAGTGCAGCGCCGACAGGTTCGCAGTATTTT CSAAPTGSQYF
- - TRBJ2-7 TRBV10-3 TGTGCCATCAGGGACCCTCCTTTTTACGAGCAGTACTTC CAIRDPPFYEQYF
few TRBD1 TRBJ2-4 TRBV11-2 TGTGCCAGCAGCCGCGGGACAGGGGGCGTTTTTGGTCCTGAAAACATTCAGTACTTC CASSRGTGGVFGPENIQYF
- - TRBJ1-1 TRBV6-5 TGTGCCAGCAGTTCCCTCAGGGGTGGCACTGAAGCTTTCTTT CASSSLRGGTEAFF